These T cell receptor beta chains were read from a single sample in a study of T cells in localized non-small cell lung cancer. TCRdb's copy holds only in-frame clones and misses some; the assay was immunoSEQ multiplex PCR. Among some 30,000 clones, about 91% were seen once, and the ten largest hold approximately 12%. The sample was peripheral blood mononuclear cells, taken before any cancer treatment. The source of these receptors is a female donor older than 55 with stage II lung adenocarcinoma. Both conserved end residues are part of each CDR3. The D gene is left open where the match is weak. Clone sizes are given selectively: once, few, many, or a class where the clone is expanded.

v_gene: TRBV18
j_gene: TRBJ1-5
d_gene: NA
abundance: NA
CDR3aa: CASKNQTGGPAYSNQPQHF

v_gene: TRBV7-6
j_gene: TRBJ2-5
d_gene: NA
abundance: NA
CDR3aa: CASSLSLETQYF

v_gene: TRBV7-2
j_gene: TRBJ2-3
d_gene: NA
abundance: once
CDR3aa: CASSATLDTQYF

v_gene: TRBV6-4
j_gene: TRBJ2-2
d_gene: NA
abundance: NA
CDR3aa: CASSGRDTGELFF

v_gene: TRBV19
j_gene: TRBJ1-2
d_gene: TRBD1
abundance: NA
CDR3aa: CASSMTRTGGYGYTF

v_gene: TRBV7-9
j_gene: TRBJ1-6
d_gene: NA
abundance: NA
CDR3aa: CASSLYQGIEDSPLHF

v_gene: TRBV25-1
j_gene: TRBJ2-1
d_gene: TRBD2
abundance: NA
CDR3aa: CASSAAGGPYNEQFF

v_gene: TRBV7-8
j_gene: TRBJ2-7
d_gene: NA
abundance: NA
CDR3aa: CASSPEGLYEQYF

v_gene: TRBV30
j_gene: TRBJ1-1
d_gene: NA
abundance: NA
CDR3aa: CAWRRGNTEAFF

v_gene: TRBV29-1
j_gene: TRBJ1-5
d_gene: NA
abundance: NA
CDR3aa: CSVASGEYQPQHF

v_gene: TRBV6-5
j_gene: TRBJ1-1
d_gene: NA
abundance: NA
CDR3aa: CASSLEVEDTEAFF

v_gene: TRBV29-1
j_gene: TRBJ2-5
d_gene: NA
abundance: NA
CDR3aa: CSVDGQSQETQYF

v_gene: TRBV30
j_gene: TRBJ2-3
d_gene: NA
abundance: NA
CDR3aa: CAWSWARGGSTDTQYF

v_gene: TRBV2
j_gene: TRBJ1-5
d_gene: NA
abundance: NA
CDR3aa: CASRGTRYSNQPQHF

v_gene: TRBV15
j_gene: TRBJ2-1
d_gene: NA
abundance: NA
CDR3aa: CATSNRQDSYNEQFF

v_gene: TRBV5-1
j_gene: TRBJ1-2
d_gene: NA
abundance: NA
CDR3aa: CASSLGIGGRLDYGYTF

v_gene: TRBV7-3
j_gene: TRBJ2-7
d_gene: TRBD1
abundance: NA
CDR3aa: CASSTGQGPYEQYF

v_gene: TRBV4-3
j_gene: TRBJ1-2
d_gene: TRBD1
abundance: NA
CDR3aa: CASSQDTGGYYGYTF

v_gene: TRBV9
j_gene: TRBJ2-5
d_gene: NA
abundance: NA
CDR3aa: CASSVESRGETQYF

v_gene: TRBV28
j_gene: TRBJ1-2
d_gene: NA
abundance: NA
CDR3aa: CASSLNRVYGYTF

v_gene: TRBV7-2
j_gene: TRBJ1-1
d_gene: NA
abundance: NA
CDR3aa: CASRTDLNTEAFF

v_gene: TRBV5-6
j_gene: TRBJ1-1
d_gene: NA
abundance: NA
CDR3aa: CASSGANRGNTEAFF

v_gene: TRBV30
j_gene: TRBJ1-3
d_gene: TRBD1
abundance: once
CDR3aa: CAWTSTGAPGNTIYF

v_gene: TRBV4-3
j_gene: TRBJ2-3
d_gene: NA
abundance: NA
CDR3aa: CASSQPPGWGASDTQYF

v_gene: TRBV30
j_gene: TRBJ2-7
d_gene: NA
abundance: NA
CDR3aa: CAWTPTSAYEQYF

v_gene: TRBV18
j_gene: TRBJ2-3
d_gene: TRBD1
abundance: once
CDR3aa: CASSRQQGAQDTQYF

v_gene: TRBV9
j_gene: TRBJ2-6
d_gene: TRBD1
abundance: NA
CDR3aa: CASSDRQGAHGANVLTF

v_gene: TRBV5-1
j_gene: TRBJ1-1
d_gene: NA
abundance: NA
CDR3aa: CASSFSPDGNTEAFF

v_gene: TRBV5-1
j_gene: TRBJ1-4
d_gene: TRBD1
abundance: once
CDR3aa: CASKAGGTNEKLFF

v_gene: TRBV28
j_gene: TRBJ1-2
d_gene: TRBD1
abundance: NA
CDR3aa: CASSLADRGTNYGYTF

v_gene: TRBV9
j_gene: TRBJ2-1
d_gene: NA
abundance: NA
CDR3aa: CASSVGNSANNEQFF

v_gene: TRBV2
j_gene: TRBJ2-5
d_gene: TRBD1
abundance: NA
CDR3aa: CASSVTGGVETQYF

v_gene: TRBV7-2
j_gene: TRBJ2-3
d_gene: NA
abundance: NA
CDR3aa: CASSLGRGNVADTQYF

v_gene: TRBV6-1
j_gene: TRBJ2-7
d_gene: NA
abundance: NA
CDR3aa: CASSGSPAYEQYF

v_gene: TRBV5-5
j_gene: TRBJ1-2
d_gene: NA
abundance: NA
CDR3aa: CASSLGGIYGYTF

v_gene: TRBV7-7
j_gene: TRBJ2-7
d_gene: TRBD1
abundance: NA
CDR3aa: CASSSGQGNYEQYF

v_gene: TRBV28
j_gene: TRBJ2-5
d_gene: NA
abundance: NA
CDR3aa: CASSFRQYQETQYF

v_gene: TRBV28
j_gene: TRBJ1-1
d_gene: NA
abundance: NA
CDR3aa: CASNSAGMSTEAFF

v_gene: TRBV19
j_gene: TRBJ2-2
d_gene: TRBD2
abundance: NA
CDR3aa: CASTPPSGGRGTGELFF

v_gene: TRBV5-1
j_gene: TRBJ1-1
d_gene: NA
abundance: NA
CDR3aa: CASGARPDGEAFF

v_gene: TRBV28
j_gene: TRBJ2-3
d_gene: TRBD1
abundance: NA
CDR3aa: CASRIGWDRGTDTQYF

v_gene: TRBV28
j_gene: TRBJ2-3
d_gene: TRBD1
abundance: few
CDR3aa: CASSLQGVSDTQYF

v_gene: TRBV5-1
j_gene: TRBJ2-2
d_gene: NA
abundance: few
CDR3aa: CASSLEISGELFF

v_gene: TRBV28
j_gene: TRBJ2-7
d_gene: NA
abundance: NA
CDR3aa: CASSLPAVTDYEQYF

v_gene: TRBV19
j_gene: TRBJ1-5
d_gene: TRBD1
abundance: few
CDR3aa: CASSVGTVNQPQHF

v_gene: TRBV7-8
j_gene: TRBJ1-5
d_gene: NA
abundance: NA
CDR3aa: CASSLVGGQTNQPQHF

v_gene: TRBV11-2
j_gene: TRBJ2-2
d_gene: NA
abundance: once
CDR3aa: CASSLDRGNPGELFF

v_gene: TRBV4-1
j_gene: TRBJ1-2
d_gene: TRBD1
abundance: once
CDR3aa: CASSQVFRGQGTIGYTF

v_gene: TRBV5-1
j_gene: TRBJ1-1
d_gene: NA
abundance: NA
CDR3aa: CASSLGLGRARGAFF